This is a list of T cell receptor beta chains from one sample in a study of T-cell reconstitution after alpha-beta-depleted transplantation in children. A single record per CDR3 protein comes from TCRdb applying MiXCR to the PCR reads. This sample carries around 600,000 distinct CDR3 sequences, roughly 17% of them seen once, and the ten largest clones take approximately 1.1%. The material sequenced was PBMCs from the stem cell graft donor, taken from the stem cell graft. The receptor source for this set is a human donor who donated a stem cell graft to a child with acute myeloid leukemia. CDR3s include the opening cysteine and the closing phenylalanine or tryptophan. D genes are given only for firm matches. Not all rows give a size; the values are once, few, many and, for expanded clones, a class.

V gene	J gene	clone size	D gene	CDR3 DNA	CDR3 protein
TRBV20-1	TRBJ1-1	few	TRBD1	TGCAGTGCTAGAGGTATTCAGGGGGAGATCACTGAAGCTTTCTTT	CSARGIQGEITEAFF
TRBV5-1	TRBJ2-3	.	.	TGCGCCAGCAGCTTTTTGCGCTCCGGACTGCCCGATACGCAGTATTTT	CASSFLRSGLPDTQYF
TRBV5-6	TRBJ2-2	few	.	TGTGCCAGCAGCTTGGCCGCGGAGGGGACCGGGGAGCTGTTTTTT	CASSLAAEGTGELFF
TRBV20-1	TRBJ2-6	few	TRBD2	TGCAGTGCTAGCCACGGGGGAGGGTTTGGGGCCAACGTCCTGACTTTC	CSASHGGGFGANVLTF
TRBV11-2	TRBJ2-5	few	TRBD2	TGTGCCAGCAGCTTAGGGAAGGTAGCGGGAGTCCAAGAGACCCAGTACTTC	CASSLGKVAGVQETQYF
TRBV7-3	TRBJ2-2	few	.	TGTGCCAGCAGCGTCCCGGCGGGGGCGCAATCTGACACCGGGGAGCTGTTTTTT	CASSVPAGAQSDTGELFF
TRBV12-3/TRBV12-4	TRBJ2-1	.	.	TGTGCCAGCAGCCGACTCAGGGTGGGCAATGAGCAGTTCTTC	CASSRLRVGNEQFF
TRBV5-5	TRBJ2-5	many	TRBD1	TGTGCCAGCAGCTCGGGACAGCTAGAGACCCAGTACTTC	CASSSGQLETQYF
TRBV20-1	TRBJ2-5	.	.	TGCAGTGCTAGAGATTGGGTCGTGGAGACCCAGTACTTC	CSARDWVVETQYF
TRBV20-1	TRBJ1-5	.	TRBD1	TGCAGTGCTCGTCCCGGGACAGGGTCCCATCAGCCCCAGCATTTT	CSARPGTGSHQPQHF
TRBV15	TRBJ2-2	.	.	TGTGCCACCCAAGCTGGTTGGAACACCGGGGAGCTGTTTTTT	CATQAGWNTGELFF
TRBV7-2	TRBJ2-2	.	TRBD1	TGTGCCAGCAGCTCATCCGTCAATAGGGGGCACACCGGGGAGCTGTTTTTT	CASSSSVNRGHTGELFF
TRBV29-1	TRBJ2-2	many	TRBD2	TGCAGCGTTACTAGCGGGGGAACCCTCACCGGGGAGCTGTTTTTT	CSVTSGGTLTGELFF
TRBV7-2	TRBJ1-2	.	TRBD1	TGTGCCAGCAGCGGGAGGACAGGAAGTTTTCGTGGTGGCTACACCTTC	CASSGRTGSFRGGYTF
TRBV18	TRBJ2-7	many	TRBD2	TGTGCCAGCTCACCATCCCAGCGGGGGGGCTACGAGCAGTACTTC	CASSPSQRGGYEQYF
TRBV20-1	TRBJ2-2	few	.	TGCAGTGCTAGAGCTGGGTCCAGGGAAACCGGGGAGCTGTTTTTT	CSARAGSRETGELFF
TRBV18	TRBJ2-5	.	.	TGTGCCAGCTCACCACTCGGCGACGAAGGCGAGACCCAGTACTTC	CASSPLGDEGETQYF
TRBV5-1	TRBJ2-5	few	.	TGCGCCAGCAGCTTGGGACCAGCCAACATTCAAGAGACCCAGTACTTC	CASSLGPANIQETQYF